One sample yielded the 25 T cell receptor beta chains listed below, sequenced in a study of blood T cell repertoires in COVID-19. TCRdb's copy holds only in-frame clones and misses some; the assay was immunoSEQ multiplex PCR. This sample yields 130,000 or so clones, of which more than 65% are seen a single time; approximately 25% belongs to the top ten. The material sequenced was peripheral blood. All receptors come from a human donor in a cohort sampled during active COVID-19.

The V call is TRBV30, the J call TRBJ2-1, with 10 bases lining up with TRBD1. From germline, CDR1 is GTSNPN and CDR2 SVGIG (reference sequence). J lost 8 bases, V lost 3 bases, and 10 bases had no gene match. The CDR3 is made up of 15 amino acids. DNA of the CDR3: TGTGCCTGGAGCCCGGGACAGGGGTTGATCGATGAGCAGTTCTTC. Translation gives CAWSPGQGLIDEQFF. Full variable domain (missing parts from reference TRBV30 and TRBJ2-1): SQTIHQWPATLVQPVGSPLSLECTVEGTSNPNLYWYRQAAGRGLQLLFYSVGIGQISSEVPQNLSASRPQDRQFILSSKKLLLSDSGFYLCAWSPGQGLIDEQFFGPGTRLTVL.

The CDR3 DNA reads TGTGCCTGGCAAGGGACCCGACAGGGGCCTCAGTTCTTC. It encodes CAWQGTRQGPQFF. The J gene is TRBJ2-1, the V gene TRBV30, with 8 positions matching TRBD1. The V segment lost 5 bases and the J segment 13 bases; nucleotides outside the gene matches: 13. In germline, CDR1 is GTSNPN, CDR2 SVGIG (reference sequence). The CDR3 length is 13 residues.

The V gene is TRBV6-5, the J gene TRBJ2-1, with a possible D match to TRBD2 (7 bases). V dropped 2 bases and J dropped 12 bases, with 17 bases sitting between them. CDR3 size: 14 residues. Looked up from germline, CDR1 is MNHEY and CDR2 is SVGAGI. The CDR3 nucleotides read TGTGCCAGCAGTTACCGTTCGGGGGGCCGGGGGCAGTTCTTC. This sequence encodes CASSYRSGGRGQFF.

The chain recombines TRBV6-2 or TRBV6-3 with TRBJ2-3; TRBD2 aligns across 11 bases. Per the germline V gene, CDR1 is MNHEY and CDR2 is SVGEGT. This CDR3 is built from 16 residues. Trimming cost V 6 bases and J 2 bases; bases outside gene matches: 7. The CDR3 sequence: CASSLPSGGPTDTQYF. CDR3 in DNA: TGTGCCAGCAGCCTCCCTAGCGGGGGGCCCACAGATACGCAGTATTTT.

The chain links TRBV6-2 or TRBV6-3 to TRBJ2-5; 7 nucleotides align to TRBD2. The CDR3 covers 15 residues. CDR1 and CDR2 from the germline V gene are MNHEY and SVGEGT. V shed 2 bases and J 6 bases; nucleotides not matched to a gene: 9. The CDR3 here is CASSYGGGDGQTQYF. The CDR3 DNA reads TGTGCCAGCAGTTACGGTGGGGGGGACGGGCAGACCCAGTACTTC.

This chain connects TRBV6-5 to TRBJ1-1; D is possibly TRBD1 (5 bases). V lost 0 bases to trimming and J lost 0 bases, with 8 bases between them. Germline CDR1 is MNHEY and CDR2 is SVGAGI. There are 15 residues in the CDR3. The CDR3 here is CASSYSGGMNTEAFF. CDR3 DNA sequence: TGTGCCAGCAGTTACTCCGGGGGGATGAACACTGAAGCTTTCTTT.

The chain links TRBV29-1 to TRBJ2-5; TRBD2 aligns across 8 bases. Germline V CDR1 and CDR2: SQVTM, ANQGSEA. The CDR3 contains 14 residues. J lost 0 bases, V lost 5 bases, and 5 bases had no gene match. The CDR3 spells CSVRLAGNQETQYF. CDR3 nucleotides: TGCAGCGTTAGGCTAGCGGGTAACCAAGAGACCCAGTACTTC.

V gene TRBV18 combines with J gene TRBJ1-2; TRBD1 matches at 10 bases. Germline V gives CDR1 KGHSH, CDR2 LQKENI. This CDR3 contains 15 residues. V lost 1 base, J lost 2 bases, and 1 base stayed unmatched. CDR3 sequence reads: CASSPRGQGNYGYTF. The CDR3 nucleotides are TGTGCCAGCTCACCACGGGGACAGGGGAACTATGGCTACACCTTC.

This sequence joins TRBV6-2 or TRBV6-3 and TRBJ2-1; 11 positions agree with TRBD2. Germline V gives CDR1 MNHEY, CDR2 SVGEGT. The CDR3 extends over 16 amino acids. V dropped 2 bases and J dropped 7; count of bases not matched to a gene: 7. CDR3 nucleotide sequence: TGTGCCAGCAGTTACCTAGCGGGGGGCCCGGATAATGAGCAGTTCTTC. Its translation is CASSYLAGGPDNEQFF.

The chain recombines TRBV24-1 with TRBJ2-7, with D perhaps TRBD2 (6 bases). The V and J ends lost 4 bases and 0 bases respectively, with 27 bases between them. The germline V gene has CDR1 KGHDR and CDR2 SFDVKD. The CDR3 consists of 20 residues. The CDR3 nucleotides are TGTGCCACCAGTGACTGCCCGACGCGACTCCGGGACTTGCACTCCTACGAGCAGTACTTC. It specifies CATSDCPTRLRDLHSYEQYF.

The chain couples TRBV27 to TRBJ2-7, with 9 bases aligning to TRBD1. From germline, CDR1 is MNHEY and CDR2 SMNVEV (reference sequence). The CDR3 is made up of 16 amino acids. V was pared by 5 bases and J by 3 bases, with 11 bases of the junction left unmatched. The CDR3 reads CASSLTGGISFYEQYF. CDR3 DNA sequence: TGTGCCAGCAGTCTTACAGGGGGCATCTCCTTCTACGAGCAGTACTTC.

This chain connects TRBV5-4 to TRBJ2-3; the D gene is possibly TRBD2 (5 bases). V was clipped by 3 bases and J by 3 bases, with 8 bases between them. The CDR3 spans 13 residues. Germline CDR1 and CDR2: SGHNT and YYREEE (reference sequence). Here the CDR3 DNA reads TGTGCCAGCAGCTCGGGATCAACAGATACGCAGTATTTT. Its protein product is CASSSGSTDTQYF. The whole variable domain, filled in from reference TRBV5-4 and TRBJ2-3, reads ETGVTQSPTHLIKTRGQQVTLRCSSQSGHNTVSWYQQALGQGPQFIFQYYREEENGRGNFPPRFSGLQFPNYSSELNVNALELDDSALYLCASSSGSTDTQYFGPGTRLTVL.

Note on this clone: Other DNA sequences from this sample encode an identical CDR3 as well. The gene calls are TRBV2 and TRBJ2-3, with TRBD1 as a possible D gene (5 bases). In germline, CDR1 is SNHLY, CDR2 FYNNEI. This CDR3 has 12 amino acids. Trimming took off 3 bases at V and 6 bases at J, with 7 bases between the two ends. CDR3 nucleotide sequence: TGTGCCAGCAGTGAGGGGCAGGATACGCAGTATTTT. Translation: CASSEGQDTQYF.

The CDR3 reads CASSQPVGGEETQYF. The CDR3 DNA sequence: TGTGCCAGCAGCCAGCCCGTGGGGGGTGAAGAGACCCAGTACTTC. J is TRBJ2-5 and V is TRBV14; possible D gene TRBD2, 6 bases. CDR1 and CDR2 (germline): SGHDN, FVKESK. The CDR3 sequence is 15 residues long. Trimming took off 3 bases at V and 3 bases at J, with 14 bases between the two ends.

The CDR3 sequence is CAWRGGSNSPLHF. The CDR3 DNA reads TGTGCCTGGAGAGGGGGCTCTAATTCACCCCTCCACTTT. The chain links TRBV30 to TRBJ1-6; 7 nucleotides line up with TRBD1. The V segment lost 3 bases and the J segment 6 bases; nucleotides outside the gene matches: 2. Looked up from germline, CDR1 is GTSNPN and CDR2 is SVGIG (reference sequence). This CDR3 is built from 13 residues.

The CDR3 loop is CASSSGTGFVRNQPQHF. CDR3 DNA: TGTGCCAGCAGTTCCGGGACAGGTTTCGTACGCAATCAGCCCCAGCATTTT. The rearrangement links TRBV6-2 or TRBV6-3 to TRBJ1-5; TRBD1 agrees at 8 bases. The CDR3 extends over 17 amino acids. Germline CDR1 and CDR2: MNHEY and SVGEGT. J gave up 2 bases and V 4 bases, and 10 bases lay outside the gene matches.

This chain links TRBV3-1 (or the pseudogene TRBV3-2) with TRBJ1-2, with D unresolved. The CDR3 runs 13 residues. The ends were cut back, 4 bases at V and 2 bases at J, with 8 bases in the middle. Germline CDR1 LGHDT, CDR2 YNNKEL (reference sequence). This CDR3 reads CASSPRHNYGYTF. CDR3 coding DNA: TGTGCCAGCAGCCCCAGACACAACTATGGCTACACCTTC.

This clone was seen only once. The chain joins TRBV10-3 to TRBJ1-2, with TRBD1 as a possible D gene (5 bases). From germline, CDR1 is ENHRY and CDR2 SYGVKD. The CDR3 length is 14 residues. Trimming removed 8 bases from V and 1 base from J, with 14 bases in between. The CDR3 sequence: CAIAPGLNNYGYTF. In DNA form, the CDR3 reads TGTGCCATCGCTCCGGGACTCAATAACTATGGCTACACCTTC.

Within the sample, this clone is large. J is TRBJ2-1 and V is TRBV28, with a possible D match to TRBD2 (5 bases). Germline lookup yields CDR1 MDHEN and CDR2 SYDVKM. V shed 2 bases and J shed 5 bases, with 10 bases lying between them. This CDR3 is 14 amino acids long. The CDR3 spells CASSLSGLNNEQFF. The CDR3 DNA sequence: TGTGCCAGCAGTTTAAGCGGACTTAACAATGAGCAGTTCTTC.

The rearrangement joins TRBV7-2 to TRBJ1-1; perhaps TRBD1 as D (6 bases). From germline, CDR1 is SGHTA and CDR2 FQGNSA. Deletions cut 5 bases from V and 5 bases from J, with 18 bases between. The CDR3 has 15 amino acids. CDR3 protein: CASSLLDSQKTEAFF. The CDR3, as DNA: TGTGCCAGCAGCCTATTGGACAGCCAAAAGACTGAAGCTTTCTTT.

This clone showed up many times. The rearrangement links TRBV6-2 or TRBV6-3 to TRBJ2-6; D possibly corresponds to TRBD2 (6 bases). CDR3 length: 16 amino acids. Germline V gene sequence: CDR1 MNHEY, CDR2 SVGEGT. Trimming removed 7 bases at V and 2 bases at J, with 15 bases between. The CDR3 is CASIPGRGAGANVLTF. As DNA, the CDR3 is TGTGCCAGCATCCCTGGCCGCGGGGCTGGGGCCAACGTCCTGACTTTC.

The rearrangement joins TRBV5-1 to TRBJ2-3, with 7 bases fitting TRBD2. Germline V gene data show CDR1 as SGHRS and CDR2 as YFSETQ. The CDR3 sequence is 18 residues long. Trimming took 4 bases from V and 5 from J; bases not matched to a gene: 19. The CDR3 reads CASSQGPSGPARGDTQYF. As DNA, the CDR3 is TGCGCCAGCAGCCAAGGCCCTAGCGGACCAGCCCGGGGAGATACGCAGTATTTT.

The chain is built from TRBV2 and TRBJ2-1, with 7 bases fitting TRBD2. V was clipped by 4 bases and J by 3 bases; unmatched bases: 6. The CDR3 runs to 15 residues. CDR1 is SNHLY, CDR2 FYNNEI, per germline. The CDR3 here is CASSGQGGFYNEQFF. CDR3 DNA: TGTGCCAGCAGTGGGCAGGGAGGGTTCTACAATGAGCAGTTCTTC.

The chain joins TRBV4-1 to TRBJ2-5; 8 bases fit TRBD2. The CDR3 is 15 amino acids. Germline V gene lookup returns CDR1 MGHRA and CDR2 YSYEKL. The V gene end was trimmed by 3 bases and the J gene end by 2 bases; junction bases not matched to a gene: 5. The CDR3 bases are TGCGCCAGCAGCCACCTCGGGACTAGACAAGAGACCCAGTACTTC. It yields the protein CASSHLGTRQETQYF.

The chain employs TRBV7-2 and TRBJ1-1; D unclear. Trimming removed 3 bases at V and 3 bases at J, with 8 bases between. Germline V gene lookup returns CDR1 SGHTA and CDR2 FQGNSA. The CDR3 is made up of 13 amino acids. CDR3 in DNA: TGTGCCAGCAGCTTGGAGTCTTACACTGAAGCTTTCTTT. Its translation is CASSLESYTEAFF.